Each of the 13 T cell receptor beta chains below was sequenced from the same sample in a study of blood T cell repertoires in COVID-19. The protocol was immunoSEQ multiplex PCR, while the TCRdb copy is restricted to in-frame clones and leaves out a portion. The data show about 200,000 clones, around nine tenths seen once. What was sequenced was peripheral blood. The receptors originated from a man aged 18 to 30 with active or convalescent COVID-19.

This rearrangement joins TRBV24-1 to TRBJ2-3, with 10 positions matching TRBD1. The CDR3 length is 16 residues. Trimming at V came to 3 bases and at J to 4 bases, leaving 6 bases not matched to a gene. Germline loops: CDR1 KGHDR, CDR2 SFDVKD. CDR3 residues: CATSDDRGRRADTQYF. DNA for the CDR3: TGTGCCACCAGTGATGACAGGGGGCGCAGGGCAGATACGCAGTATTTT.

The chain employs TRBV5-1 and TRBJ2-7; perhaps TRBD2 as D (7 bases). Trimming took 2 bases from V and 7 from J, leaving 16 bases between them. This CDR3 is 14 amino acids long. Looked up from germline, CDR1 is SGHRS and CDR2 is YFSETQ. In DNA, the CDR3 is TGCGCCAGCAGCTTCGGGATACAGGGAGGGGAGCAGTACTTC. Its translation is CASSFGIQGGEQYF.

The chain is built from TRBV6-5 and TRBJ1-2; tentatively, D is TRBD1 (6 bases). CDR1 is MNHEY and CDR2 is SVGAGI in the germline V gene. This CDR3 is built from 14 residues. The germline V and J ends were trimmed by 7 bases and 8 bases, with 20 bases remaining between them. Written as DNA, the CDR3 is TGTGCCAGCACCTCCCCGGGGGGCAGGCGAGGCTACACCTTC. It translates to CASTSPGGRRGYTF.

The chain combines TRBV3-1 (or the pseudogene TRBV3-2) with TRBJ2-2, with D tentatively TRBD2 (6 bases). The CDR3 contains 17 residues. Germline CDR1 reads LGHDT; CDR2 reads YNNKEL (reference sequence). With 1 base removed from V and 3 bases from J, the gap between germline ends came to 15 bases. For the CDR3, the DNA is TGTGCCAGCAGCCAAGTTCCCGGAGGCGGGGACACCGGGGAGCTGTTTTTT. As protein: CASSQVPGGGDTGELFF.

The chain couples TRBV14 to TRBJ1-6; D unresolved. Trimming shortened V by 3 bases and J by 9 bases, and 24 bases separated the two germline ends. The CDR3 is 18 residues long. CDR1 is SGHDN, CDR2 FVKESK, per germline. The CDR3 nucleotides read TGTGCCAGCAGCCACCCCTTACCAGGAACTCCGAAGGTTTCACCCCTCCACTTT. Residues: CASSHPLPGTPKVSPLHF. The whole variable domain, filled in from reference TRBV14 and TRBJ1-6, reads EAGVTQFPSHSVIEKGQTVTLRCDPISGHDNLYWYRRVMGKEIKFLLHFVKESKQDESGMPNNRFLAERTGGTYSTLKVQPAELEDSGVYFCASSHPLPGTPKVSPLHFGNGTRLTVT.

The rearrangement uses TRBV5-1 and TRBJ2-7; 7 bases map to TRBD2. Germline V gene data show CDR1 as SGHRS and CDR2 as YFSETQ. The length of the CDR3 is 16 residues. The ends lost 4 bases at V and 5 bases at J; junction bases unmatched: 15. The CDR3 DNA sequence: TGCGCCAGCAGCCCCCGGGGCGCGGGAGAACTCGACGAGCAGTACTTC. Translated, it gives CASSPRGAGELDEQYF.

This chain uses TRBV15 with TRBJ2-5; TRBD1 matches at 9 bases. Trimming removed 0 bases from V and 1 base from J; junction bases left unmatched: 3. The germline CDR1 and CDR2 sequences are LNHNV and YYDKDF (reference sequence). The CDR3 covers 16 residues. The CDR3 loop is CATSRDKDRGQETQYF. CDR3 in DNA: TGTGCCACCAGCAGAGATAAGGACAGGGGCCAAGAGACCCAGTACTTC.

This chain connects TRBV28 to TRBJ1-2; TRBD1 might be the D (6 bases). The CDR3 runs to 12 residues. Looked up from germline, CDR1 is MDHEN and CDR2 is SYDVKM. The V end was cut by 6 bases, the J end by 14 bases, with 19 bases between. CDR3 sequence reads: CASSVRTEESTF. Written as DNA, the CDR3 is TGTGCCAGCAGCGTCCGGACAGAGGAATCTACCTTC.

This chain uses TRBV2 with TRBJ2-3; D may be TRBD2 (5 bases). The V and J ends lost 3 bases and 0 bases respectively, with 10 bases between them. Germline CDR1 is SNHLY and CDR2 is FYNNEI. The CDR3 covers 15 residues. The CDR3 DNA reads TGTGCCAGCAGTGAGGAGGAATCTAGCACAGATACGCAGTATTTT. Translation gives CASSEEESSTDTQYF.

In DNA, the CDR3 is TGTGCCAGCAGCTTGGCCTACCAAGAGACCCAGTACTTC. This sequence encodes CASSLAYQETQYF. The chain links TRBV5-4 to TRBJ2-5; D gene uncertain. V gave up 0 bases and J gave up 0 bases, with 3 bases separating them. Germline values: CDR1 SGHNT, CDR2 YYREEE (reference sequence). The length of the CDR3 is 13 residues.

The rearrangement uses TRBV12-3 or TRBV12-4 and TRBJ2-7; the D gene is possibly TRBD1 (5 bases). Trimming took 1 base from V and 3 from J, leaving 7 bases between them. The length of the CDR3 is 13 residues. In nucleotides, the CDR3 is TGTGCCAGCAGTTTAGGGGGCAGCTACGAGCAGTACTTC. Protein sequence: CASSLGGSYEQYF.

V and J are TRBV12-3 or TRBV12-4 and TRBJ1-1; D might be TRBD1 (6 bases). The CDR3 extends over 12 amino acids. The V and J ends lost 3 bases and 8 bases respectively, with 10 bases between them. The DNA of the CDR3 is TGTGCCAGCAGTTTTTTCCAGGGGGAAGCTTTCTTT. Its translation is CASSFFQGEAFF.

This clone turned up a few times. The chain joins TRBV7-2 to TRBJ2-3; 7 bases align to TRBD2. The junction had 4 bases not matched to a gene; V was cut back by 1 base and J by 3 bases. This CDR3 comprises 15 residues. Germline V gives CDR1 SGHTA, CDR2 FQGNSA. CDR3 nucleotide sequence: TGTGCCAGCAGCTTAGTCGCGCGGGAGACAGATACGCAGTATTTT. Its translation: CASSLVARETDTQYF.